This T cell receptor beta chain was recovered during a study of blood T cell repertoires in COVID-19 (dated by TCRdb to 2020 to 2022). Regarding the complete study: Samples from collaborators originated in the United States, Italy and Spain and spanned both the acute and convalescent phases of COVID-19. The material from the prospective study consisted of cDNA or gDNA derived from T cells, B-cell-depleted T cells, or PBMCs. The dataset comprised deeply sampled blood TCRbeta repertoires from subjects exposed to, actively infected with, or recovered from COVID-19. The repertoires were made available in a free public database intended to serve as a resource for research on the immune response to SARS-CoV-2. Samples came from the ongoing ImmuneRACE study (first 160 participants) plus 1,254 subjects from 6 global collaborators. A de-identified subject ID, COVID-19 status, age in years and sex were almost always included in the sample metadata. Where HLA class I and class II types were available, the types were taken from metadata supplied by the sample provider, not from assay-based typing. Summary of the overall study and its limitations: Clinical and demographic metadata were provided uncurated, with the amount varying by source and participant.

Compared with germline, V lacks 5 bases and J lacks 5 bases; bases without a gene match: 14. In the germline V gene, CDR1 corresponds to KGHSH and CDR2 to LQKENI. The CDR3 starts with the cysteine, ends with the phenylalanine, and has 16 residues. Only the CDR3 DNA is retained, 48 bases long and in frame from the first base. TCRbeta CDR3 regions were amplified from genomic DNA using the immunoSEQ Assay, a bias-controlled multiplex PCR. The original methods were these. The number of nucleated cells in each sample was estimated by amplification of reference gene primers within the assay. To quantify the absolute abundance of each unique TCRbeta CDR3 rearrangement, sequence reads were collapsed and filtered. Productive Simpson clonality was computed per sample as the square root of Simpson's diversity index over productive rearrangements. TCRdb obtained this table from immuneACCESS and retained in-frame rearrangements with V and J assigned. These tables miss some clones; where compared with another copy, unresolved V genes account for less than half of the shortfall, and the remainder is unexplained. D and trimming come from the DNA, and the V and J calls and clone size come from that table. The sample data list 110,000 to 150,000 clones, and approximately 88% of these were observed just once. About 1.7% of the sample is taken by the ten largest.

Whole blood was collected in K2EDTA tubes by collaborating institutions according to the institutions' own protocols. Collaborator samples were shipped for TCRbeta analysis as frozen whole blood, isolated PBMCs, or DNA extracted from either sample type. With respect to this clone: It has no known antigen specificity. One base away there is no much larger clone; base qualities are not given.

This TCR derives from a woman aged 45-60 years with acute or convalescent COVID-19. Sample: peripheral blood. This sequence uses TRBV18 and TRBJ1-2; 7 middle bases align to TRBD1. The nucleotides read TGTGCCAGCTCAATTACCCCCGGACAGGTTAGATATGGCTACACCTTC. The resulting protein is CASSITPGQVRYGYTF.